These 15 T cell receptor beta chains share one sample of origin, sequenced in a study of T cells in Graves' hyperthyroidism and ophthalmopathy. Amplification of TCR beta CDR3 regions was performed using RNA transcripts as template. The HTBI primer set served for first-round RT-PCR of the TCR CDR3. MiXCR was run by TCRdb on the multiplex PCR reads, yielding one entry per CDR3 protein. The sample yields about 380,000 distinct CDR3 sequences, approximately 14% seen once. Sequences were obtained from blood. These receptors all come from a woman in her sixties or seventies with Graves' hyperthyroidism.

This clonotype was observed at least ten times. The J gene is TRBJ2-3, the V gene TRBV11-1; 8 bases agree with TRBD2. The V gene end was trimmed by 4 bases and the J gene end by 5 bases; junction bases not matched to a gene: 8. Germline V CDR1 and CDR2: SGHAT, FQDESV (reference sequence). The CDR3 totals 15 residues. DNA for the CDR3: TGTGCCAGCAGCTCCCCCCTGGCGGGAGGAGATACGCAGTATTTT. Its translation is CASSSPLAGGDTQYF.

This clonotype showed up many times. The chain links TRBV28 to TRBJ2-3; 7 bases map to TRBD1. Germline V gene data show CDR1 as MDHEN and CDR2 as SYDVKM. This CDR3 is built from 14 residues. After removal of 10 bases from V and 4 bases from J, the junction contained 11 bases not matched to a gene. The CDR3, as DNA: TGTGCCACGCGACAGGGTCTAGGTGCAGATACGCAGTATTTT. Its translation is CATRQGLGADTQYF.

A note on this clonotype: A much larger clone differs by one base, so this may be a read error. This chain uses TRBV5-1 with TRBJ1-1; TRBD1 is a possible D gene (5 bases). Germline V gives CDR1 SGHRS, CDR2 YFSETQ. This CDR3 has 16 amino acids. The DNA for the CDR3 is TGCTCCAGCAGCTTGGGACCACCCCGAGGGAACACTGAAGCTTTCTTT. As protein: CSSSLGPPRGNTEAFF.

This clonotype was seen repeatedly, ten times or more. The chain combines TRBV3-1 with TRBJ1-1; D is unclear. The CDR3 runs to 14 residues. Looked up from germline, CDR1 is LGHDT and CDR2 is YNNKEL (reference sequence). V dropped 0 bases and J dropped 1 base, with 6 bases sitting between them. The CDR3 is CASSQEPANTEAFF. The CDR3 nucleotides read TGTGCCAGCAGCCAAGAACCGGCGAACACTGAAGCTTTCTTT.

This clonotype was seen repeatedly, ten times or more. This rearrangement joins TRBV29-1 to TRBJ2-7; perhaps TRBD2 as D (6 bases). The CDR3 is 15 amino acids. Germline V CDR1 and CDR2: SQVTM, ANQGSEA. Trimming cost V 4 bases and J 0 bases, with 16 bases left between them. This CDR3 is CSVVGNSGYSYEQYF. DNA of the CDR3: TGCAGCGTTGTGGGGAATAGCGGTTACTCCTACGAGCAGTACTTC.

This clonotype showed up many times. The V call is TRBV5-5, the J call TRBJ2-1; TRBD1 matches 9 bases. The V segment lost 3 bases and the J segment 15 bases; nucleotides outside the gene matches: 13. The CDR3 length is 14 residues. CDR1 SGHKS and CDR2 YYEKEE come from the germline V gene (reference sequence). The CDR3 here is CASSSYASRDRVFF. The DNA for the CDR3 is TGTGCCAGCAGCTCCTACGCGTCCCGGGACAGGGTGTTCTTC.

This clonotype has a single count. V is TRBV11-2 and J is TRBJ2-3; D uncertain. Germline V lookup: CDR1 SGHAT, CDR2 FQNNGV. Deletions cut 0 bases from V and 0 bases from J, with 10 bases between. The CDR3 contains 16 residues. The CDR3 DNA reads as TGTGCCAGCAGCTTAGACTTATGGCAGAGCACAGATACGCAGTATTTT. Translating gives CASSLDLWQSTDTQYF.

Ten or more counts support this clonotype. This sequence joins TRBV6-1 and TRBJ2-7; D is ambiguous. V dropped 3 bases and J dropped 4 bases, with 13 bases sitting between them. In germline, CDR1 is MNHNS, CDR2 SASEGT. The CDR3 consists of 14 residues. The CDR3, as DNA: TGTGCCAGCAGTGAGGGCGGCCTTTGGTACGAGCAGTACTTC. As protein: CASSEGGLWYEQYF.

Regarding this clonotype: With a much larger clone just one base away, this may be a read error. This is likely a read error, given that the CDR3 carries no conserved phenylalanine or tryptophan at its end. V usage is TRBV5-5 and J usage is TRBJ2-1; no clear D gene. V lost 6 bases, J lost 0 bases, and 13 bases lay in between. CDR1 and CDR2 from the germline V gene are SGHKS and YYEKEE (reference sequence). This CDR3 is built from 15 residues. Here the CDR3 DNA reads TGTGCCAGCATTCCAAGGATAAGCTCCTACAATGAGCAGTTCTCC. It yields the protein CASIPRISSYNEQFS.

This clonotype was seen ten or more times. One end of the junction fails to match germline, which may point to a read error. The CDR3: CASSEVGETQYF. CDR3 nucleotides: TGTGCCAGCAGCGAAGTGGGGGAGACCCAGTACTTC. The rearrangement links TRBV2 to TRBJ2-5, with D unclear. CDR1 is SNHLY, CDR2 FYNNEI, per germline. CDR3 length: 12 amino acids.

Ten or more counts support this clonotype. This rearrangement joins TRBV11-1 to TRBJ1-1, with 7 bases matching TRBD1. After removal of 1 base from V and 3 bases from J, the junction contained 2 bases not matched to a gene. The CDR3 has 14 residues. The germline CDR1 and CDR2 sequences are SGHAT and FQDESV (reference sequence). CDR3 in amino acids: CASSLGDSDTEAFF. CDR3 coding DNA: TGTGCCAGCAGCTTAGGGGACAGCGACACTGAAGCTTTCTTT.

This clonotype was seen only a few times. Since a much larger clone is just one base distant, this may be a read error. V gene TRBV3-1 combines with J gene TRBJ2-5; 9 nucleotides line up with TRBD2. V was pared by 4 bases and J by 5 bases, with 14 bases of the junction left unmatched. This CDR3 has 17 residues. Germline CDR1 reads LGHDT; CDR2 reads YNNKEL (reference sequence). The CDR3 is CASSPSGGGRARETQYF. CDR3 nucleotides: TGTGCCAGCAGCCCGTCTGGAGGCGGGAGGGCTAGGGAGACCCAGTACTTC.

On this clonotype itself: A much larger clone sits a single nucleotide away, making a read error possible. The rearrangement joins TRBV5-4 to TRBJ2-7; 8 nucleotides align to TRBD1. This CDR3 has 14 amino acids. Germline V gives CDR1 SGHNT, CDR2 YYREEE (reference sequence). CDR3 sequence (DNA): TGTGCCAGCAGCAAGACAGGGGACGCCTACGAGCAGTCCTTC. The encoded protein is CASSKTGDAYEQSF.

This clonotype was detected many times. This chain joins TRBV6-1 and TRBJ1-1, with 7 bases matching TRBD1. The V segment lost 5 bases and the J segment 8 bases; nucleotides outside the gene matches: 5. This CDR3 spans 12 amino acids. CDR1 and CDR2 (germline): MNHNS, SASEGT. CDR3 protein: CASSLTTGEAFF. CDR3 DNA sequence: TGTGCCAGCAGTCTTACGACAGGGGAAGCTTTCTTT.

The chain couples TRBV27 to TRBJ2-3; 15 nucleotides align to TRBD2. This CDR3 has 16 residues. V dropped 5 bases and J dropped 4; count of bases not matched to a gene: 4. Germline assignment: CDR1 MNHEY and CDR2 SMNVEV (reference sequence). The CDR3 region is CASSPGTSGRSDTQYF. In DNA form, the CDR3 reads TGTGCCAGCAGTCCAGGGACTAGCGGGAGGTCAGATACGCAGTATTTT.